Following are 32 T cell receptor beta chains from one sample sequenced in a study of Tregs in tolerant kidney transplant recipients. Only in-frame clones appear in the TCRdb table, and some are missing; sequencing was by immunoSEQ multiplex PCR. This table has some 70,000 clones, roughly nine tenths appearing once. Specimen: CD4+ T cells from blood, collected before the transplant. Source of these receptors: a human donor who received a combined kidney and bone marrow transplant.

This chain links TRBV7-3 with TRBJ2-1; 10 bases line up with TRBD2. Germline CDR1 reads SGHTA; CDR2 reads FQGTGA. The CDR3 is 15 residues long. J was trimmed by 4 bases and V by 3 bases; bases with no gene match: 3. CDR3 region: CASSFEAGGYNEQFF. In DNA form, the CDR3 reads TGTGCCAGCAGCTTCGAAGCGGGAGGGTACAATGAGCAGTTCTTC.

The chain has TRBV5-1 and TRBJ2-5, with 9 positions matching TRBD2. V lost 2 bases, J lost 2 bases, and 7 bases stayed unmatched. Per the germline V gene, CDR1 is SGHRS and CDR2 is YFSETQ. The CDR3 length is 16 residues. The CDR3 is CASSFGASGTQETQYF. As DNA, the CDR3 is TGCGCCAGCAGCTTCGGGGCTAGCGGGACTCAAGAGACCCAGTACTTC. Based on the CDR3 plus reference TRBV5-1 and TRBJ2-5, the full variable domain is KAGVTQTPRYLIKTRGQQVTLSCSPISGHRSVSWYQQTPGQGLQFLFEYFSETQRNKGNFPGRFSGRQFSNSRSEMNVSTLELGDSALYLCASSFGASGTQETQYFGPGTRLLVL.

V gene TRBV7-3 combines with J gene TRBJ2-3; possibly TRBD2 for D (6 bases). The ends were cut back, 5 bases at V and 0 bases at J, with 9 bases in the middle. The CDR3 is 14 residues long. The V gene's germline CDR1 is SGHTA and CDR2 FQGTGA. CDR3 sequence reads: CASSVAVSTDTQYF. The CDR3 bases are TGTGCCAGCAGCGTAGCGGTTAGCACAGATACGCAGTATTTT. Combining the CDR3 with reference TRBV7-3 and TRBJ2-3 gives the whole variable domain GAGVSQTPSNKVTEKGKYVELRCDPISGHTALYWYRQSLGQGPEFLIYFQGTGAADDSGLPNDRFFAVRPEGSVSTLKIQRTERGDSAVYLCASSVAVSTDTQYFGPGTRLTVL.

CDR3 DNA sequence: TGTGCCAGCAGCTTAATCGGGAGTTCCTACAATGAGCAGTTCTTC. Translation gives CASSLIGSSYNEQFF. The J gene is TRBJ2-1, the V gene TRBV7-3, with D tentatively TRBD2 (6 bases). V was trimmed by 1 base and J by 1 base, leaving 8 bases between them. The CDR3 runs 15 residues. Germline CDR1 and CDR2: SGHTA and FQGTGA.

This clone was recorded once. This chain uses TRBV7-9 with TRBJ2-7; D may correspond to TRBD1 or TRBD2 (5 bases each). CDR1 is SEHNR and CDR2 is FQNEAQ in the germline V gene (reference sequence). The CDR3 runs to 15 residues. V was clipped by 5 bases and J by 4 bases, with 18 bases between them. The CDR3 coding sequence is TGTGCCAGCAGCCTAGGGGAGCGGAAGAAGTACGAGCAGTACTTC. Protein product: CASSLGERKKYEQYF.

This chain links TRBV5-4 with TRBJ2-1; 9 bases align to TRBD2. This CDR3 has 16 amino acids. CDR1 and CDR2 from the germline V gene are SGHNT and YYREEE (reference sequence). Trimming at V came to 3 bases and at J to 0 bases, leaving 4 bases not matched to a gene. The CDR3 loop is CASSSVAGASYNEQFF. The DNA of the CDR3 is TGTGCCAGCAGCTCTGTAGCGGGAGCCTCCTACAATGAGCAGTTCTTC.

The chain couples TRBV7-2 to TRBJ2-1, with TRBD2 matching over 7 bases. With 0 bases clipped from V and 8 bases from J, the junction kept 1 base outside the gene matches. The CDR3 spans 13 residues. Germline CDR1 reads SGHTA; CDR2 reads FQGNSA. Written as DNA, the CDR3 is TGTGCCAGCAGCTTAGCGGGAGGGTATGAGCAGTTCTTC. Translated: CASSLAGGYEQFF.

The chain recombines TRBV18 with TRBJ1-5; unclear D gene. V lost 6 bases and J 4 bases, leaving 13 bases between the germline ends. Per germline, CDR1 KGHSH and CDR2 LQKENI. The CDR3 loop spans 14 amino acids. CDR3 nucleotides: TGTGCCAGCTCCGAGGGAGGAGATAATCAGCCCCAGCATTTT. Its protein product is CASSEGGDNQPQHF.

This rearrangement joins TRBV2 to TRBJ2-7; TRBD1 aligns across 8 bases. The ends lost 6 bases at V and 5 bases at J; junction bases unmatched: 12. Germline V CDR1 and CDR2: SNHLY, FYNNEI. This CDR3 is built from 15 residues. The CDR3 DNA reads as TGTGCCAGCAGCCTCTCCCAGGGGGCGCATCACGAGCAGTACTTC. It specifies CASSLSQGAHHEQYF. Full variable domain (outside the CDR3, taken from reference TRBV2 and TRBJ2-7): EPEVTQTPSHQVTQMGQEVILRCVPISNHLYFYWYRQILGQKVEFLVSFYNNEISEKSEIFDDQFSVERPDGSNFTLKIRSTKLEDSAMYFCASSLSQGAHHEQYFGPGTRLTVT.

The V and J genes are TRBV19 and TRBJ1-5, with TRBD1 matching 7 bases. This CDR3 has 16 residues. The V and J ends lost 1 base and 3 bases, in that order; junction bases with no gene match: 6. In germline, CDR1 is LNHDA, CDR2 SQIVND (reference sequence). The CDR3 coding sequence is TGTGCCAGTAGTATAGGGGACAGTCCGGCCAATCAGCCCCAGCATTTT. Its protein is CASSIGDSPANQPQHF. Full variable domain (rest looked up from reference TRBV19 and TRBJ1-5): DGGITQSPKYLFRKEGQNVTLSCEQNLNHDAMYWYRQDPGQGLRLIYYSQIVNDFQKGDIAEGYSVSREKKESFPLTVTSAQKNPTAFYLCASSIGDSPANQPQHFGDGTRLSIL.

J is TRBJ1-2 and V is TRBV7-2, with 7 positions matching TRBD1. Germline CDR1 and CDR2: SGHTA and FQGNSA. This CDR3 is built from 16 residues. V shed 5 bases and J 0 bases; nucleotides not matched to a gene: 9. The CDR3 bases are TGTGCCAGCAGCCTTACCGGGACAGAAGCTAACTATGGCTACACCTTC. Its protein product is CASSLTGTEANYGYTF.

The chain is built from TRBV11-2 and TRBJ1-5; 7 positions agree with TRBD1. CDR3 length: 17 amino acids. Unmatched junction bases numbered 9, after V lost 4 bases and J lost 0 bases. Germline V gene sequence: CDR1 SGHAT, CDR2 FQNNGV. DNA of the CDR3: TGTGCCAGCAGCTCCTCCACAGGGGATGCTAGCAATCAGCCCCAGCATTTT. This encodes CASSSSTGDASNQPQHF.

V and J are TRBV14 and TRBJ2-7; D is perhaps TRBD1 (6 bases). The CDR3 is 13 amino acids. The V gene's germline CDR1 is SGHDN and CDR2 FVKESK. Deletions cut 10 bases from V and 7 bases from J, with 20 bases between. The CDR3 loop reads CAIPGQRSGEQYF. CDR3 sequence (DNA): TGTGCCATCCCAGGACAGCGCTCGGGGGAGCAGTACTTC.

Here the CDR3 DNA reads TGTGCCAGCTCACCTATGACAGACACTGAAGCTTTCTTT. It is translated as CASSPMTDTEAFF. The gene calls are TRBV18 and TRBJ1-1; TRBD1 might be the D (5 bases). CDR3 length: 13 residues. The germline V and J ends were trimmed by 3 bases and 3 bases, with 8 bases remaining between them. Germline V lookup: CDR1 KGHSH, CDR2 LQKENI.

This clone was picked up one time. The chain is built from TRBV6-1 and TRBJ1-5, with 9 nucleotides matching TRBD1. This CDR3 spans 15 amino acids. The trim removed 9 bases at V and 7 bases at J, leaving 13 bases unmatched. Germline assignment: CDR1 MNHNS and CDR2 SASEGT. The CDR3 reads CASSGTGTGYQPQHF. The CDR3 DNA follows: TGTGCCAGTTCCGGGACAGGGACCGGGTACCAGCCCCAGCATTTT.

This chain joins TRBV10-3 and TRBJ1-5; tentatively, D is TRBD1 (6 bases). The CDR3 runs to 13 residues. Trimming shortened V by 5 bases and J by 7 bases, and 12 bases separated the two germline ends. Looked up from germline, CDR1 is ENHRY and CDR2 is SYGVKD. In nucleotides, the CDR3 is TGTGCCATCAGTCCAGGGGTATTACAGCCCCAGCATTTT. It encodes CAISPGVLQPQHF.

This clone was recorded once. This rearrangement joins TRBV5-1 to TRBJ1-2; 9 bases line up with TRBD1. The V and J ends lost 1 base and 6 bases, in that order; junction bases with no gene match: 4. Germline V CDR1 and CDR2: SGHRS, YFSETQ. The CDR3 covers 14 residues. The CDR3 bases are TGCGCCAGCAGCTTGAGGGACAGGGACCATGGCTACACCTTC. This gives the protein CASSLRDRDHGYTF.

This clone occurred a few times. The chain combines TRBV6-6 with TRBJ1-5; tentative D call: TRBD1 (5 bases). In germline, CDR1 is MNHNY, CDR2 SVGAGI (reference sequence). Trimming left V 7 bases short and J 6 bases short, with 16 bases between. This CDR3 has 14 amino acids. As DNA, the CDR3 is TGTGCCAGCACCCCGGGGGGAGGATCTCAGCCCCAGCATTTT. Translating it yields CASTPGGGSQPQHF.

The CDR3 region has the DNA TGTGCCAGCAGGGCGACAGGGGACTACAATGAGCAGTTCTTC. Translated, it gives CASRATGDYNEQFF. V gene TRBV28 combines with J gene TRBJ2-1; 8 positions agree with TRBD1. This CDR3 comprises 14 residues. Germline V gene lookup returns CDR1 MDHEN and CDR2 SYDVKM. Germline trimming cut 6 bases from V and 3 bases from J; bases unmatched to any gene: 4.

This chain links TRBV28 with TRBJ1-2, with TRBD1 matching over 8 bases. Germline V CDR1 and CDR2: MDHEN, SYDVKM. CDR3 length equals 15 residues. V shed 8 bases, J shed 4 bases, and the junction held 12 bases outside the gene matches. The CDR3 region has the DNA TGTGCCAGCCATTTAAGCGCACAGGGGGTCTATGGCTACACCTTC. It codes for CASHLSAQGVYGYTF.

This clone has just a few counts. The rearrangement uses TRBV29-1 and TRBJ2-5; maybe TRBD2 (6 bases). Germline CDR1 SQVTM, CDR2 ANQGSEA. The CDR3 spans 14 residues. Trimming cost V 7 bases and J 4 bases, with 19 bases left between them. CDR3 nucleotide sequence: TGCAGCGCCCGGTCGGGATCCGGGGGAGAGACCCAGTACTTC. It specifies CSARSGSGGETQYF. The whole variable domain, remainder taken from reference TRBV29-1 and TRBJ2-5, is SAVISQKPSRDICQRGTSLTIQCQVDSQVTMMFWYRQQPGQSLTLIATANQGSEATYESGFVIDKFPISRPNLTFSTLTVSNMSPEDSSIYLCSARSGSGGETQYFGPGTRLLVL.

V gene TRBV19 combines with J gene TRBJ2-3, with TRBD2 identical over 11 bases. The CDR3 extends over 17 amino acids. The junction had 10 bases not matched to a gene; V was cut back by 7 bases and J by 1 base. The germline V gene has CDR1 LNHDA and CDR2 SQIVND (reference sequence). CDR3 DNA sequence: TGTGCCAGTAATAGCGGGAGGGCCCGAGTGGGCACAGATACGCAGTATTTT. Translating it yields CASNSGRARVGTDTQYF.

This chain connects TRBV5-4 to TRBJ1-4; D gene ambiguous. Germline assignment: CDR1 SGHNT and CDR2 YYREEE (reference sequence). This CDR3 is built from 14 residues. V lost 1 base, J lost 1 base, and 5 bases lay in between. The DNA of the CDR3 is TGTGCCAGCAGCTTGCGGGAAACTAATGAAAAACTGTTTTTT. Residues: CASSLRETNEKLFF.

The chain links TRBV21-1 to TRBJ2-1; TRBD2, as called in the table, went unchecked against the DNA. TRBV21-1 is an annotated pseudogene. CDR3 length equals 13 residues. CDR3 region: CASTVKAGNEQFF. CDR3 DNA: TGTGCCAGCACCGTAAAAGCGGGGAATGAGCAGTTCTTC.

The V gene is TRBV7-2, the J gene TRBJ2-7, with D perhaps matching TRBD1 (6 bases). Germline CDR1 reads SGHTA; CDR2 reads FQGNSA. V shed 0 bases and J shed 7 bases, with 10 bases lying between them. The CDR3 is 13 residues long. The CDR3 region has the DNA TGTGCCAGCAGCTTAGCTGGGGGCTGGGAGCAGTACTTC. The encoded protein is CASSLAGGWEQYF.

This chain connects TRBV2 to TRBJ1-1; D is ambiguous. Trimming took 4 bases from V and 0 from J, leaving 12 bases between them. The CDR3 is 15 residues long. CDR1 SNHLY and CDR2 FYNNEI come from the germline V gene. This CDR3 reads CASSVSGNLNTEAFF. For the CDR3, the DNA is TGTGCCAGCAGTGTGAGCGGCAACTTGAACACTGAAGCTTTCTTT.

V is TRBV5-1 and J is TRBJ2-1; D gene unclear. Trimming pared 0 bases from V and 4 bases from J, leaving 5 bases between. Germline CDR1 and CDR2: SGHRS and YFSETQ. The CDR3 loop spans 13 amino acids. CDR3 sequence (DNA): TGCGCCAGCAGCTTGGGCGGTTACAATGAGCAGTTCTTC. Translated, it gives CASSLGGYNEQFF.

The chain recombines TRBV25-1 with TRBJ1-5, with TRBD1 identical over 8 bases. The CDR3 loop spans 14 amino acids. Germline V gives CDR1 MGHDK, CDR2 SYGVNS. Trimming at V came to 4 bases and at J to 1 base, leaving 0 bases not matched to a gene. The CDR3 region has the DNA TGTGCCAGCAGTGGGACAGGGAGCAATCAGCCCCAGCATTTT. Its translation: CASSGTGSNQPQHF.

The rearrangement links TRBV30 to TRBJ2-7; TRBD2 matches 15 bases. CDR1 and CDR2 (germline): GTSNPN, SVGIG (reference sequence). J gave up 4 bases and V 2 bases, and 3 bases lay outside the gene matches. The length of the CDR3 is 15 residues. CDR3 region: CAWSPGLAGGYEQYF. CDR3 DNA: TGTGCCTGGAGTCCGGGACTAGCGGGGGGATACGAGCAGTACTTC.

V gene TRBV20-1 combines with J gene TRBJ1-1; D may be TRBD1 (6 bases). The CDR3 totals 10 residues. From germline, CDR1 is DFQATT and CDR2 SNEGSKA (reference sequence). CDR3 loop: CRPKGVEAFF. The CDR3 region has the DNA TGCAGACCGAAGGGGGTTGAAGCTTTCTTT.

The chain couples TRBV27 to TRBJ2-1; 13 bases fit TRBD2. There are 16 residues in the CDR3. The junction had 9 bases not matched to a gene; V was cut back by 7 bases and J by 6 bases. The germline CDR1 and CDR2 sequences are MNHEY and SMNVEV (reference sequence). CDR3 DNA: TGTGCCAGCACCACCGGGGGGACTAGCGGGGTCAATGAGCAGTTCTTC. It is translated as CASTTGGTSGVNEQFF.

J is TRBJ2-6 and V is TRBV7-3; TRBD2 agrees at 8 bases. The junction had 9 bases not matched to a gene; V was cut back by 5 bases and J by 0 bases. Germline CDR1 is SGHTA and CDR2 is FQGTGA. The CDR3 is 18 amino acids. The CDR3 is CASSPPGLVGSGANVLTF. The CDR3 DNA reads as TGTGCCAGCAGCCCCCCGGGACTAGTGGGCTCTGGGGCCAACGTCCTGACTTTC.